Included here is one TCR beta chain sequence, with context. What it recognizes is unknown. The TCR beta CDR3 regions underwent amplification using RNA transcripts as the source. HTBI primers were the set used in a first-round RT-PCR of the TCR CDR3. TCRdb processed the multiplex PCR reads anew with MiXCR; each CDR3 protein has one entry. The table lists about 740,000 distinct CDR3 sequences, about 14% of them singletons. This sample is part of a study of T cells in Graves' hyperthyroidism and ophthalmopathy. This CDR3 is built from 13 residues. Germline CDR1 and CDR2: KGHDR and SFDVKD. V shed 3 bases and J shed 6 bases, with 9 bases lying between them. Clinical symptoms, serum thyroxine, TRAb, thyroid ultrasound and orbital computed tomography informed diagnoses. Regarding the study as a whole: Blood also contained most expanded thyroid clonotypes above 0.001. With a median lead of 6.5 months before onset, the model predicted ophthalmopathy.

The receptor was isolated from a woman in her late teens or twenties with Graves' hyperthyroidism. Sequencing was done on a sample of blood. The rearrangement joins TRBV24-1 to TRBJ2-3, with D unclear. CDR3 region: CATSDPLKDTQYF. The CDR3 coding sequence is TGTGCCACCAGTGATCCCCTTAAGGATACGCAGTATTTT.